These T cell receptor beta chains were read from a single sample in a study of radiotherapy plus CTLA-4 blockade in lung cancer. Measured with immunoSEQ multiplex PCR; TCRdb has only the in-frame clones, and not every one. The sample contains some 110,000 clones, roughly four fifths of which appear only once. This material consisted of peripheral blood, taken from a patient treated with radiotherapy plus ipilimumab. The receptors stem from a human donor with non-small cell lung cancer that progressed on radiotherapy plus ipilimumab. Some clones in this sample may be carry-over from other donors' samples. CDR3s include the opening cysteine and the closing phenylalanine or tryptophan. D genes are given only for firm matches. A clone size is listed for some rows: how often the clone was seen (once, few, many), or a class if it is expanded.

D gene	V gene	clone size	J gene	CDR3 protein	CDR3 DNA
-	TRBV7-8	once	TRBJ1-6	CASSAPGHKLYNSPLHF	TGTGCCAGCAGCGCACCGGGACACAAACTTTATAATTCACCCCTCCACTTT
TRBD1	TRBV6-5	-	TRBJ1-2	CASSLGQAYYGYTF	TGTGCCAGCAGTTTGGGACAGGCTTACTATGGCTACACCTTC
-	TRBV5-6	-	TRBJ1-2	CASSFWESNYGYTF	TGTGCCAGCAGCTTTTGGGAATCGAACTATGGCTACACCTTC
-	TRBV7-6	-	TRBJ1-2	CASSQGSAVYGYTF	TGTGCCAGCAGCCAGGGAAGTGCTGTCTATGGCTACACCTTC
TRBD2	TRBV7-3	-	TRBJ2-3	CASSRGPSGGTDTQYF	TGTGCCAGCAGCCGCGGTCCTAGCGGGGGTACAGATACGCAGTATTTT
TRBD2	TRBV29-1	-	TRBJ2-5	CSAVGTSGGQETQYF	TGCAGCGCCGTGGGGACTAGCGGGGGACAAGAGACCCAGTACTTC
TRBD1	TRBV19	-	TRBJ1-3	CASLDRGTGNTIYF	TGTGCCAGCCTAGACAGGGGAACTGGAAACACCATATATTTT
TRBD1	TRBV13	-	TRBJ2-1	CAIGQGTYNEQFF	TGTGCCATCGGACAGGGTACCTACAATGAGCAGTTCTTC
-	TRBV18	few	TRBJ1-5	CASSSLRPYSNQPQHF	TGTGCCAGCTCTTCCCTTAGGCCCTATAGCAATCAGCCCCAGCATTTT
TRBD2	TRBV5-1	-	TRBJ2-2	CASSLVLAGVTGELFF	TGCGCCAGCAGCTTGGTTCTAGCGGGGGTCACCGGGGAGCTGTTTTTT
TRBD1	TRBV7-9	-	TRBJ1-2	CASSPTGDGYTF	TGTGCCAGCAGCCCCACAGGGGACGGCTACACCTTC
-	TRBV19	-	TRBJ2-3	CASRWGLSGTDTQYF	TGTGCCAGTAGATGGGGACTCTCGGGGACAGATACGCAGTATTTT
TRBD1	TRBV28	-	TRBJ1-1	CASRAGQGLAAFF	TGTGCCAGCAGGGCGGGACAGGGGTTGGCCGCTTTCTTT
-	TRBV28	few	TRBJ1-5	CASSFPGRAYQPQHF	TGTGCCAGCAGTTTTCCGGGGCGGGCATATCAGCCCCAGCATTTT
TRBD1	TRBV6-5	-	TRBJ2-1	CASSPGTGDYNEQFF	TGTGCCAGCAGTCCCGGGACAGGGGACTACAATGAGCAGTTCTTC
-	TRBV2	-	TRBJ2-5	CASAYQETQYF	TGTGCCAGCGCGTACCAAGAGACCCAGTACTTC
-	TRBV7-9	few	TRBJ1-4	CASSSRRGPNEKLFF	TGTGCCAGCAGCTCCCGAAGGGGCCCAAATGAAAAACTGTTTTTT
-	TRBV7-2	-	TRBJ2-5	CASSLNRAGLETQYF	TGTGCCAGCAGCTTAAATCGGGCAGGGTTGGAGACCCAGTACTTC
-	TRBV10-3	-	TRBJ2-5	CAISEGGTQYF	TGTGCCATCAGTGAGGGGGGCACCCAGTACTTC
-	TRBV7-3	-	TRBJ2-1	CASSPRPLLSKFF	TGTGCCAGCAGCCCCCGCCCACTCCTGTCAAAGTTCTTC
-	TRBV18	-	TRBJ1-3	CASSPPGQAGISGNTIYF	TGTGCCAGCTCACCCCCCGGGCAGGCGGGTATCTCTGGAAACACCATATATTTT
-	TRBV18	few	TRBJ2-5	CASSPPGQGETQYF	TGTGCCAGCTCACCACCGGGGCAGGGAGAGACCCAGTACTTC
-	TRBV6-1	-	TRBJ1-3	CASSIAAQGNTIYF	TGTGCCAGCAGTATCGCAGCGCAAGGAAACACCATATATTTT
-	TRBV18	few	TRBJ2-7	CASSSQQGGLSYEQYF	TGTGCCAGCTCGTCACAACAGGGAGGTCTCTCCTACGAGCAGTACTTC
-	TRBV2	-	TRBJ2-5	CASSVEGPLLQETQYF	TGTGCCAGCAGTGTCGAGGGGCCACTGCTCCAAGAGACCCAGTACTTC
TRBD2	TRBV28	-	TRBJ2-2	CASSLVGGGYTGELFF	TGTGCCAGCAGTTTGGTTGGCGGGGGGTACACCGGGGAGCTGTTTTTT
TRBD1	TRBV7-8	-	TRBJ1-2	CASSQDRNYGYTF	TGTGCCAGCAGCCAGGACAGGAACTATGGCTACACCTTC
-	TRBV7-2	-	TRBJ2-1	CASSLDSSSYNEQFF	TGTGCCAGCAGCTTAGATAGTAGCTCCTACAATGAGCAGTTCTTC
-	TRBV18	-	TRBJ2-2	CASSPSRTGAGTGELFF	TGTGCCAGCTCACCATCGAGGACAGGAGCGGGCACCGGGGAGCTGTTTTTT
-	TRBV7-2	-	TRBJ1-2	CASSPQLGRISYGYTF	TGTGCCAGCAGCCCCCAATTGGGACGAATCTCCTATGGCTACACCTTC
-	TRBV10-2	-	TRBJ2-5	CASSVTGGDKYF	TGCGCCAGCAGTGTGACTGGGGGGGACAAGTACTTC
-	TRBV4-1	once	TRBJ1-6	CASSQGGSYNSPLHF	TGCGCCAGCAGTCAGGGAGGCTCCTATAATTCACCCCTCCACTTT
TRBD2	TRBV7-2	-	TRBJ2-1	CASSSPGLAGVNEQFF	TGTGCCAGCAGCTCACCGGGACTAGCGGGGGTCAATGAGCAGTTCTTC
-	TRBV7-2	-	TRBJ1-6	CASSPYNSPLHF	TGTGCCAGCAGCCCCTATAATTCACCCCTCCACTTT
-	TRBV5-1	-	TRBJ1-1	CASSLETGPNTEAFF	TGCGCCAGCAGCTTGGAAACAGGGCCTAACACTGAAGCTTTCTTT
-	TRBV7-2	-	TRBJ1-1	CASSSTLGTGTEAFF	TGTGCCAGCAGCTCGACTTTGGGAACTGGCACTGAAGCTTTCTTT
-	TRBV2	-	TRBJ1-6	CASSGPGGGPSPLHF	TGTGCCAGCAGTGGACCCGGAGGGGGTCCCTCACCCCTCCACTTT
-	TRBV7-8	-	TRBJ1-3	CASSLMEPGVGGNTIYF	TGTGCCAGCAGCTTAATGGAACCAGGGGTGGGAGGAAACACCATATATTTT
TRBD1	TRBV6-5	-	TRBJ1-1	CASSQDRGPTEAFF	TGTGCCAGCAGTCAAGACAGGGGGCCCACTGAAGCTTTCTTT
-	TRBV5-3	-	TRBJ2-5	CASSSASTWEETQYF	TGTGCCAGCAGCTCCGCGAGTACGTGGGAAGAGACCCAGTACTTC
-	TRBV7-2	-	TRBJ2-7	CASSPNDYEQYF	TGTGCCAGCAGCCCCAACGACTACGAGCAGTACTTC
TRBD1	TRBV28	-	TRBJ1-2	CASSSPGTGAGYGYTF	TGTGCCAGCAGCTCCCCAGGGACAGGGGCTGGCTATGGCTACACCTTC
-	TRBV7-2	-	TRBJ1-2	CASRRGNYGYTF	TGTGCCAGCCGGAGGGGGAACTATGGCTACACCTTC